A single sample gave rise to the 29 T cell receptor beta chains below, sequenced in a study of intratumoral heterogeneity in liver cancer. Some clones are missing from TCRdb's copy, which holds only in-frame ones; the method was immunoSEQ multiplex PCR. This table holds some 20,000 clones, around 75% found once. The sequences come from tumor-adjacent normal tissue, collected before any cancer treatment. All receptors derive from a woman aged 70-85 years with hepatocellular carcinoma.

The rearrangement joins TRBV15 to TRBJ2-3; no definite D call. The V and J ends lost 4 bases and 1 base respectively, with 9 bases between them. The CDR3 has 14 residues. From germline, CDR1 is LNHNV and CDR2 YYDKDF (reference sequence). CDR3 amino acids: CATSILLRTDTQYF. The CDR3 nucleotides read TGTGCCACCAGCATTCTGCTCCGCACAGATACGCAGTATTTT.

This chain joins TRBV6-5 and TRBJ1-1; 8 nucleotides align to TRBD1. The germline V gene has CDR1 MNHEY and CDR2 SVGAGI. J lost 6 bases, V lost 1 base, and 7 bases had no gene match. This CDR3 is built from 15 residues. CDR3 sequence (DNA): TGTGCCAGCAGTTACTATGGACAGGGACCTTCTGAAGCTTTCTTT. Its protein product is CASSYYGQGPSEAFF.

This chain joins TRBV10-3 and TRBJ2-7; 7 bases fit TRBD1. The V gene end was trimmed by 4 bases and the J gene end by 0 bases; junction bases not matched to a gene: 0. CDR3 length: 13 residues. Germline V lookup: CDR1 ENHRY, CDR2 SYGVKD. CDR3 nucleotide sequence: TGTGCCATCAGTGGGGACAGCTCCTACGAGCAGTACTTC. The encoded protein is CAISGDSSYEQYF.

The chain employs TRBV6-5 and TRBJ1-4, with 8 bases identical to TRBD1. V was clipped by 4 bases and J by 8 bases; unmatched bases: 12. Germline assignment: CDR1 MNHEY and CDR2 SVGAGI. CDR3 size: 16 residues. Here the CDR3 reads CASSSNPTGALEKLFF. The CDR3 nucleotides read TGTGCCAGCAGTTCCAACCCGACAGGGGCCCTAGAAAAACTGTTTTTT.

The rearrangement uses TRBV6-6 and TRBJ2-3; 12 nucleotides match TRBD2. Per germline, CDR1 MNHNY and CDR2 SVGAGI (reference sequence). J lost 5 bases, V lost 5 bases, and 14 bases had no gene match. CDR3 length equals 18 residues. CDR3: CASSPGLAGPGPLDTQYF. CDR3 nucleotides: TGTGCCAGCAGTCCGGGACTAGCGGGTCCCGGACCCTTAGATACGCAGTATTTT.

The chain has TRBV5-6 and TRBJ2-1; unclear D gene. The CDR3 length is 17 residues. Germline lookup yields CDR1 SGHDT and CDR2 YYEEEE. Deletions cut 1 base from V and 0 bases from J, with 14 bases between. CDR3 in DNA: TGTGCCAGCAGCTTGTCGGTGCGGCAACTCTCCTACAATGAGCAGTTCTTC. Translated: CASSLSVRQLSYNEQFF.

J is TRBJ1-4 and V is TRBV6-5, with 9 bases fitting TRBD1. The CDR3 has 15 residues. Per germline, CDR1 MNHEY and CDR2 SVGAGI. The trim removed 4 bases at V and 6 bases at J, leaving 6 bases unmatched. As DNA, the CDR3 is TGTGCCAGCAGTTCGGGACAGGGTAGTCATGAAAAACTGTTTTTT. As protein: CASSSGQGSHEKLFF.

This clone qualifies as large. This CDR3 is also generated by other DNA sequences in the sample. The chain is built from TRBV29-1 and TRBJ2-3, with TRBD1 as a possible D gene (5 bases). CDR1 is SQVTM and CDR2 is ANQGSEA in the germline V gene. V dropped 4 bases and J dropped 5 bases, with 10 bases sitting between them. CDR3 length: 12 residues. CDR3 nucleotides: TGCAGCGTTGGTCAGGGTGGAGATACGCAGTATTTT. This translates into CSVGQGGDTQYF.

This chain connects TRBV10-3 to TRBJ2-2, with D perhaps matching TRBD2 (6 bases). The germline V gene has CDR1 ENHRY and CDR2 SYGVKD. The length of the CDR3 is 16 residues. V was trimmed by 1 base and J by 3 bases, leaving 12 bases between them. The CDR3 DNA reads TGTGCCATCAGTGAGTTTACTAGCCCATACACCGGGGAGCTGTTTTTT. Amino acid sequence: CAISEFTSPYTGELFF.

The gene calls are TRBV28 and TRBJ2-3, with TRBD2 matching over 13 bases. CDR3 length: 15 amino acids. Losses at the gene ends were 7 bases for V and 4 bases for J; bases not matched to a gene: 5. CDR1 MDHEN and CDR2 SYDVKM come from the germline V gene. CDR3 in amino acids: CASNLGLAGADTQYF. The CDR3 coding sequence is TGTGCCAGCAACCTAGGACTAGCGGGGGCAGATACGCAGTATTTT. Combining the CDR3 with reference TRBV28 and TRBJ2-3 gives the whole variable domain DVKVTQSSRYLVKRTGEKVFLECVQDMDHENMFWYRQDPGLGLRLIYFSYDVKMKEKGDIPEGYSVSREKKERFSLILESASTNQTSMYLCASNLGLAGADTQYFGPGTRLTVL.

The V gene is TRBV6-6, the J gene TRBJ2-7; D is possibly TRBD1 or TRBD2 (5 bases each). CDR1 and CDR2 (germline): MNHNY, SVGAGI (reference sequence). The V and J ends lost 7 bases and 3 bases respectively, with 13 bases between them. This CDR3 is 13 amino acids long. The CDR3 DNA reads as TGTGCCAGCACCCCAGGGACGGACTACGAGCAGTACTTC. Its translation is CASTPGTDYEQYF.

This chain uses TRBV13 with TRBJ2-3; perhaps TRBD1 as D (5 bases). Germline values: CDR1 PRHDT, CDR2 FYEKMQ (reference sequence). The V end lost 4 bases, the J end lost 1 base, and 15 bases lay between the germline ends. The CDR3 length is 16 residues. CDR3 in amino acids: CASSSRGRVRTDTQYF. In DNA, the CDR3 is TGTGCCAGCAGCTCTAGAGGCAGGGTACGCACAGATACGCAGTATTTT.

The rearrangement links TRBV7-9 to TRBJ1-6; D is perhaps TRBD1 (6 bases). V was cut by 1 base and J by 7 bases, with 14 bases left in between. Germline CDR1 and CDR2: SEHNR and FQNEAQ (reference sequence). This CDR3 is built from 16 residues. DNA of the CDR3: TGTGCCAGCAGCTTAGTTGTCGGCAGGGGAAATTCACCCCTCCACTTT. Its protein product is CASSLVVGRGNSPLHF.

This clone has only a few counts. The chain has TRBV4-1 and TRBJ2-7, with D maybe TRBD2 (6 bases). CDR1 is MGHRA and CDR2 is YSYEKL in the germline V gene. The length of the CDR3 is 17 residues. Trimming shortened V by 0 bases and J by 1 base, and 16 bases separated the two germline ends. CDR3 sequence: CASSQDLDSSDSYEQYF. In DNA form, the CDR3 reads TGCGCCAGCAGCCAAGATCTAGACTCTAGCGATTCCTACGAGCAGTACTTC.

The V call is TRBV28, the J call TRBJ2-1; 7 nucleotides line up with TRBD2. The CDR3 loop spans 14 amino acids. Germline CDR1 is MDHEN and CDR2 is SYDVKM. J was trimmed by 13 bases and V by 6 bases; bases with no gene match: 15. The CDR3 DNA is TGTGCCAGCAGCCGAGGGAGGGCGACCGCCATTCAGTTCTTC. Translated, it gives CASSRGRATAIQFF.

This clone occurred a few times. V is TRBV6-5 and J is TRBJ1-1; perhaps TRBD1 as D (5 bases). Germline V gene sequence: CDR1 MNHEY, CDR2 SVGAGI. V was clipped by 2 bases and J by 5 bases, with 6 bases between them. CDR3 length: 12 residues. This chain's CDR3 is CASSYGGTEAFF. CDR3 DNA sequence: TGTGCCAGCAGTTACGGGGGGACTGAAGCTTTCTTT.

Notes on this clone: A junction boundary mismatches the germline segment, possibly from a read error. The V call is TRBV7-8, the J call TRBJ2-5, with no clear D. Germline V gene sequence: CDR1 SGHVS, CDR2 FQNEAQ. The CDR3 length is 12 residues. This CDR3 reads CASSIAQETQYF. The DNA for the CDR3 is TGTGCCAGCAGCATAGCCCAAGAGACCCAGTACTTC.

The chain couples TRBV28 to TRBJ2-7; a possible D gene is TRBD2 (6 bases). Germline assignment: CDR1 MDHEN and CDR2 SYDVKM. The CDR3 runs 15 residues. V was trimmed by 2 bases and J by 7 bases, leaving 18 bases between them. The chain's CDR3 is CASSLRGTVKKEQYF. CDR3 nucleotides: TGTGCCAGCAGTTTACGGGGGACGGTGAAGAAGGAGCAGTACTTC.

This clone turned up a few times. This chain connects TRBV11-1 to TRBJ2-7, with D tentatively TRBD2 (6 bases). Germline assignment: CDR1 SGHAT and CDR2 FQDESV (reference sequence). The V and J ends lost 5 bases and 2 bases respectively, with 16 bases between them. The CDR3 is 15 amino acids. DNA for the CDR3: TGTGCCAGCAGCCACACGGTAGCGGAACCCTACGAGCAGTACTTC. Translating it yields CASSHTVAEPYEQYF.

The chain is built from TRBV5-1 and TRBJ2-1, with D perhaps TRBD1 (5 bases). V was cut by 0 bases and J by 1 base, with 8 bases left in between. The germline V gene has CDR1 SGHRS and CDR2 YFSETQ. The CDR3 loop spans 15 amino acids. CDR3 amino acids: CASSLGGGSYNEQFF. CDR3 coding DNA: TGCGCCAGCAGCTTGGGGGGCGGTTCCTACAATGAGCAGTTCTTC. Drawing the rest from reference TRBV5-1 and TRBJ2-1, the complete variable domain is KAGVTQTPRYLIKTRGQQVTLSCSPISGHRSVSWYQQTPGQGLQFLFEYFSETQRNKGNFPGRFSGRQFSNSRSEMNVSTLELGDSALYLCASSLGGGSYNEQFFGPGTRLTVL.

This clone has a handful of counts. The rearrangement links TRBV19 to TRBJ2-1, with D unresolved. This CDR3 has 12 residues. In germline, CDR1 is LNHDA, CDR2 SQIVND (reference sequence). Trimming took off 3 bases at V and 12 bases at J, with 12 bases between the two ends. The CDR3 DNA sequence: TGTGCCAGTAGTATTTCAGCCTGGGGGCAGTTCTTC. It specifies CASSISAWGQFF. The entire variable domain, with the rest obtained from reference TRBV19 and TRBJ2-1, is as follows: DGGITQSPKYLFRKEGQNVTLSCEQNLNHDAMYWYRQDPGQGLRLIYYSQIVNDFQKGDIAEGYSVSREKKESFPLTVTSAQKNPTAFYLCASSISAWGQFFGPGTRLTVL.

The CDR3 protein is CASSPPSGNEQFF. Written as DNA, the CDR3 is TGTGCCAGCTCACCACCGTCTGGGAATGAGCAGTTCTTC. This rearrangement joins TRBV18 to TRBJ2-1, with D unclear. The CDR3 loop spans 13 amino acids. Germline CDR1 KGHSH, CDR2 LQKENI. The V end lost 0 bases, the J end lost 7 bases, and 7 bases lay between the germline ends.

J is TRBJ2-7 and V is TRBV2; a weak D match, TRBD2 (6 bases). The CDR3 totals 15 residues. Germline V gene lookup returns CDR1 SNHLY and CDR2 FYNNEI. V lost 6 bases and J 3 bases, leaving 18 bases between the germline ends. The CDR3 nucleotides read TGTGCCAGCAGCGAATGGGGCGGGGAGCTCTACGAGCAGTACTTC. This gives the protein CASSEWGGELYEQYF.

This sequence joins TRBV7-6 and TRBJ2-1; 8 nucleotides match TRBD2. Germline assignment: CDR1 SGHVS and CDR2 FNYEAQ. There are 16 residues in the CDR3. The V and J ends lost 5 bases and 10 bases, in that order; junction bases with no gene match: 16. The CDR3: CASSLSPSGPLEEQFF. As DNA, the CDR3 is TGTGCCAGCAGCCTTTCCCCTAGCGGGCCTTTGGAAGAGCAGTTCTTC.

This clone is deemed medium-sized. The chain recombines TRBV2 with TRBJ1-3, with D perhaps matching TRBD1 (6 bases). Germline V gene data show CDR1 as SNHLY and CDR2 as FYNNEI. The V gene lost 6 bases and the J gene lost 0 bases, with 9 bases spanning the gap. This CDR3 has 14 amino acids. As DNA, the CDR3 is TGTGCCAGCAGACAGGGTACCTCTGGAAACACCATATATTTT. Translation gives CASRQGTSGNTIYF.

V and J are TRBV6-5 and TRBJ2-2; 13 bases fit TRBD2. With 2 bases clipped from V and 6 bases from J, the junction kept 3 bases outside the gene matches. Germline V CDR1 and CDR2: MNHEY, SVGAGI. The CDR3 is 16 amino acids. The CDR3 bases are TGTGCCAGCAGTTACCTGACTAGCGGGAGGCCCGGGGAGCTGTTTTTT. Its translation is CASSYLTSGRPGELFF.

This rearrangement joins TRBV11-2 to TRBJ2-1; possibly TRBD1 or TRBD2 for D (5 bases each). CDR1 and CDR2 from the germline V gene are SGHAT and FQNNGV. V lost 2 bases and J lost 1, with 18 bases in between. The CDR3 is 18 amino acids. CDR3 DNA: TGTGCCAGCAGCTTAAATTCCTTGAGGGGTGGTTCCTACAATGAGCAGTTCTTC. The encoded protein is CASSLNSLRGGSYNEQFF.

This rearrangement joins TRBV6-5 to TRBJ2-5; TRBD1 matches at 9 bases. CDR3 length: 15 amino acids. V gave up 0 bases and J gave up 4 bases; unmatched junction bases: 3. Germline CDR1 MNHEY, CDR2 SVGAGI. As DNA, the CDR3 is TGTGCCAGCAGTTACTCCCGACAGGGGGGAGAGACCCAGTACTTC. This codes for CASSYSRQGGETQYF.

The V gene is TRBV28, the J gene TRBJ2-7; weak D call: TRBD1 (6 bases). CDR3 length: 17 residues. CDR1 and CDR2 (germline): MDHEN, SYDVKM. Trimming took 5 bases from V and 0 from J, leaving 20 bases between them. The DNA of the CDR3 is TGTGCCAGCAGTCCTTACCAGAGGGGGAAGGCCTCCTACGAGCAGTACTTC. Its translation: CASSPYQRGKASYEQYF.